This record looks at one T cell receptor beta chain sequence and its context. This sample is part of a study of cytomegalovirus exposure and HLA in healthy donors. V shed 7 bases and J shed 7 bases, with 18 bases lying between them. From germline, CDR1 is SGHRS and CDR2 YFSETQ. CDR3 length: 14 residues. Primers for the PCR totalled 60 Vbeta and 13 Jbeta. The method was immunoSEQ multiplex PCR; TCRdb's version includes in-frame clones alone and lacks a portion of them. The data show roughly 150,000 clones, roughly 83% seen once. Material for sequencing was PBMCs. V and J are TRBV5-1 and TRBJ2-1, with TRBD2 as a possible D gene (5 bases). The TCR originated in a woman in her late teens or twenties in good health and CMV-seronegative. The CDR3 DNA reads TGCGCCAGCCGCCGGGGTTCGTACGAGAATGAGCAGTTCTTC. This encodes CASRRGSYENEQFF.